Listed below are T cell receptor beta chains from one sample, sequenced in a study of blood T cell repertoires in COVID-19. Measured with immunoSEQ multiplex PCR; TCRdb has only the in-frame clones, and not every one. The table has around 100,000 clones, approximately 80% seen once. The sample was peripheral blood. Receptor source: a human donor in a cohort sampled during active COVID-19. CDR3s include the opening cysteine and the closing phenylalanine or tryptophan. The D gene is left open where the match is weak.

D gene: TRBD1; J gene: TRBJ2-5; V gene: TRBV29-1; CDR3 protein: CSVSGTGNGETQYF
D gene: -; J gene: TRBJ1-3; V gene: TRBV19; CDR3 protein: CASSINLSSGNTIYF
D gene: -; J gene: TRBJ1-4; V gene: TRBV12-3/TRBV12-4; CDR3 protein: CASSQPANEKLFF
D gene: TRBD1; J gene: TRBJ2-5; V gene: TRBV7-8; CDR3 protein: CASSPGTGGETQYF
D gene: TRBD1; J gene: TRBJ2-7; V gene: TRBV28; CDR3 protein: CASSLTTGTYEQYF
D gene: -; J gene: TRBJ1-5; V gene: TRBV19; CDR3 protein: CASSMDNNQPQHF
D gene: -; J gene: TRBJ2-2; V gene: TRBV4-1; CDR3 protein: CASSQDHPWGVNGELFF
D gene: TRBD2; J gene: TRBJ2-7; V gene: TRBV10-1; CDR3 protein: CASSGVAGGSYEQYF
D gene: -; J gene: TRBJ2-1; V gene: TRBV18; CDR3 protein: CASSASGNVYNEQFF
D gene: -; J gene: TRBJ1-1; V gene: TRBV7-8; CDR3 protein: CASSLGTANTEAFF
D gene: TRBD1; J gene: TRBJ2-7; V gene: TRBV28; CDR3 protein: CASRGDRGQYEQYF
D gene: -; J gene: TRBJ2-5; V gene: TRBV11-2; CDR3 protein: CASSTGVQETQYF
D gene: -; J gene: TRBJ1-5; V gene: TRBV4-2; CDR3 protein: CASSQGAGGQPQHF
D gene: -; J gene: TRBJ1-3; V gene: TRBV19; CDR3 protein: CASTVTRQISGNTIYF
D gene: -; J gene: TRBJ1-1; V gene: TRBV19; CDR3 protein: CASSIGQGNMNTEAFF
D gene: -; J gene: TRBJ1-1; V gene: TRBV19; CDR3 protein: CASSIFQGSYTEAFF
D gene: -; J gene: TRBJ1-2; V gene: TRBV6-5; CDR3 protein: CASKSPGQPYTF
D gene: TRBD2; J gene: TRBJ2-3; V gene: TRBV7-3; CDR3 protein: CASSLYGGATDTQYF
D gene: -; J gene: TRBJ2-7; V gene: TRBV19; CDR3 protein: CASSIDRQAAFYEQYF
D gene: TRBD2; J gene: TRBJ2-2; V gene: TRBV4-3; CDR3 protein: CASSQDRGGQTGELFF
D gene: -; J gene: TRBJ1-2; V gene: TRBV3-1/TRBV3-2; CDR3 protein: CASSQALGSNYGYTF
D gene: -; J gene: TRBJ2-5; V gene: TRBV18; CDR3 protein: CASSRGQLQETQYF
D gene: TRBD1; J gene: TRBJ1-1; V gene: TRBV29-1; CDR3 protein: CSVTGTGGLNTEAFF
D gene: TRBD1; J gene: TRBJ1-5; V gene: TRBV6-5; CDR3 protein: CATGTGNQPQHF
D gene: -; J gene: TRBJ1-5; V gene: TRBV2; CDR3 protein: CASSAGRNNQPQHF
D gene: TRBD1; J gene: TRBJ2-5; V gene: TRBV6-5; CDR3 protein: CASRDGTEETQYF
D gene: -; J gene: TRBJ1-6; V gene: TRBV5-1; CDR3 protein: CASSGEVGSNSPLHF
D gene: -; J gene: TRBJ2-3; V gene: TRBV5-1; CDR3 protein: CASSPDERLFTDTQYF
D gene: TRBD2; J gene: TRBJ2-3; V gene: TRBV7-2; CDR3 protein: CASSLSGGTDTQYF
D gene: TRBD2; J gene: TRBJ2-3; V gene: TRBV24-1; CDR3 protein: CATSDSGLAGGLIDTQYF
D gene: TRBD1; J gene: TRBJ1-2; V gene: TRBV28; CDR3 protein: CASSLVNRGEYGYTF
D gene: TRBD1; J gene: TRBJ2-7; V gene: TRBV7-3; CDR3 protein: CASSLTAGQGYEQYF
D gene: -; J gene: TRBJ1-3; V gene: TRBV9; CDR3 protein: CASSVDAREAGNTIYF
D gene: -; J gene: TRBJ1-2; V gene: TRBV3-1/TRBV3-2; CDR3 protein: CASSQEVGALAYYGYTF
D gene: TRBD1; J gene: TRBJ1-6; V gene: TRBV23-1; CDR3 protein: CASSGDSYSPLHF
D gene: TRBD2; J gene: TRBJ2-3; V gene: TRBV6-1; CDR3 protein: CASSEALMAGGTDTQYF
D gene: TRBD2; J gene: TRBJ2-2; V gene: TRBV14; CDR3 protein: CASSYMTSGANTGELFF
D gene: TRBD1; J gene: TRBJ2-3; V gene: TRBV5-1; CDR3 protein: CASSRLGQGSTDTQYF
D gene: -; J gene: TRBJ2-7; V gene: TRBV18; CDR3 protein: CASSPSRTANYEQYF
D gene: -; J gene: TRBJ2-1; V gene: TRBV24-1; CDR3 protein: CATSDPSSLSRNEQFF
D gene: -; J gene: TRBJ1-1; V gene: TRBV15; CDR3 protein: CATSLFWNTEAFF
D gene: -; J gene: TRBJ2-5; V gene: TRBV2; CDR3 protein: CASSDLVASETQYF
D gene: -; J gene: TRBJ2-7; V gene: TRBV6-6; CDR3 protein: CASRSTGSRYEQYF
D gene: TRBD1; J gene: TRBJ1-2; V gene: TRBV7-2; CDR3 protein: CASSQPGTGTGGYTF
D gene: TRBD1; J gene: TRBJ2-7; V gene: TRBV6-2/TRBV6-3; CDR3 protein: CASSYSSKGTVSYEQYF
D gene: -; J gene: TRBJ1-4; V gene: TRBV29-1; CDR3 protein: CSVGGKGTATNEKLFF
D gene: -; J gene: TRBJ1-5; V gene: TRBV3-1/TRBV3-2; CDR3 protein: CASSQYTGFQPQHF
D gene: TRBD2; J gene: TRBJ2-2; V gene: TRBV19; CDR3 protein: CASTWTSGDTGELFF
D gene: TRBD1; J gene: TRBJ1-6; V gene: TRBV30; CDR3 protein: CAWSQGQGSSPLHF
D gene: -; J gene: TRBJ2-2; V gene: TRBV6-7; CDR3 protein: CASSYRDKNTGELFF
D gene: TRBD1; J gene: TRBJ1-1; V gene: TRBV11-2; CDR3 protein: CASRPTGLMNTEAFF
D gene: -; J gene: TRBJ2-7; V gene: TRBV2; CDR3 protein: CASSRQKVSYEQYF
D gene: TRBD2; J gene: TRBJ2-1; V gene: TRBV18; CDR3 protein: CASSPSGLAGNNEQFF
D gene: TRBD1; J gene: TRBJ2-3; V gene: TRBV5-1; CDR3 protein: CASSSDREDTQYF
D gene: TRBD2; J gene: TRBJ2-3; V gene: TRBV7-2; CDR3 protein: CASSSPLGGGGRTDTQYF